The 13 T cell receptor beta chains given below trace back to one sample, sequenced in a study of human T cells and chemical hapten exposure. Via MiXCR, TCRdb re-called the RACE reads, giving one row per CDR3 protein. Altogether 95,000 to 130,000 distinct CDR3 sequences are present, 9% to 13% being singletons, with the ten largest covering about 1.4%. As to time point: patch test 1, 2 weeks after DPC sensitization. The sample's treatment: therapeutic diphenylcyclopropenone sensitization with weekly scalp DPC. The sample here was whole blood, taken in connection with sensitization to the hapten diphenylcyclopropenone (DPC). The receptors were sampled from a woman in her 50s with alopecia areata. Some clones in this sample may be carry-over from other donors' samples.

Ten or more counts support this clonotype. This chain uses TRBV29-1 with TRBJ2-1; perhaps D is TRBD1 or TRBD2 (6 bases each). The CDR3 consists of 13 residues. Trimming removed 3 bases from V and 9 bases from J, with 15 bases in between. The germline gives CDR1 SQVTM, CDR2 ANQGSEA. The CDR3: CSVDRGIGGEQFF. In DNA, the CDR3 is TGCAGCGTTGACAGGGGTATCGGGGGTGAGCAGTTCTTC.

The genes are TRBV6-1 and TRBJ2-7; the D is unclear. This CDR3 has 13 amino acids. The V end was cut by 2 bases, the J end by 4 bases, with 9 bases between. CDR1 is MNHNS and CDR2 is SASEGT in the germline V gene. CDR3 nucleotides: TGTGCCAGCAGTGAAATGTTTGGGTACGAGCAGTACTTC. Translating it yields CASSEMFGYEQYF.

This sequence joins TRBV3-1 and TRBJ1-2; D not resolved. Germline V gene lookup returns CDR1 LGHDT and CDR2 YNNKEL (reference sequence). The CDR3 has 12 amino acids. The V and J ends lost 8 bases and 1 base respectively, with 8 bases between them. This CDR3 reads CASGGGNYGYTF. CDR3 bases: TGTGCCAGCGGAGGAGGTAACTATGGCTACACCTTC.

The chain links TRBV5-8 to TRBJ2-2; 7 bases align to TRBD1. Germline lookup yields CDR1 SGHTS and CDR2 YDEGEE. Trimming at V came to 1 base and at J to 1 base, leaving 7 bases not matched to a gene. The length of the CDR3 is 17 residues. The CDR3 loop reads CASSLWLGTVNTGELFF. The CDR3 DNA reads TGTGCCAGCAGCTTGTGGTTAGGGACAGTGAACACCGGGGAGCTGTTTTTT.

This clonotype has a count of ten or more. The rearrangement uses TRBV20-1 and TRBJ1-2; D unresolved. In germline, CDR1 is DFQATT, CDR2 SNEGSKA (reference sequence). This CDR3 is 11 amino acids long. The CDR3 here is CGTILNYGYTF. DNA of the CDR3: TGCGGTACTATTTTAAACTATGGCTACACCTTC.

This clonotype has a count of ten or more. The chain couples TRBV12-3 or TRBV12-4 to TRBJ1-5, with D maybe TRBD1 (5 bases). Trimming took 10 bases from V and 0 from J, leaving 10 bases between them. The CDR3 totals 13 residues. The CDR3 region is CATSGTSNQPQHF. Here the CDR3 DNA reads TGTGCCACTTCAGGGACTAGCAATCAGCCCCAGCATTTT.

The J gene is TRBJ2-7, the V gene TRBV7-9; 8 bases are a match to TRBD1. The CDR3 has 15 amino acids. Germline-derived CDR1 and CDR2 are SEHNR and FQNEAQ (reference sequence). The V segment lost 4 bases and the J segment 2 bases; nucleotides outside the gene matches: 7. CDR3 protein: CASSYGTGGAYEQYF. The CDR3 nucleotides are TGTGCCAGCAGCTATGGGACAGGCGGAGCCTACGAGCAGTACTTC.

The chain uses TRBV3-1 and TRBJ2-2, with TRBD2 matching over 8 bases. The CDR3 runs 13 residues. Trimming at V came to 2 bases and at J to 9 bases, leaving 2 bases not matched to a gene. Germline V gene sequence: CDR1 LGHDT, CDR2 YNNKEL (reference sequence). The CDR3 loop reads CASSQLAGRELFF. In nucleotides, the CDR3 is TGTGCCAGCAGCCAACTAGCGGGCCGGGAGCTGTTTTTT. Based on the CDR3 plus reference TRBV3-1 and TRBJ2-2, the full variable domain is DTAVSQTPKYLVTQMGNDKSIKCEQNLGHDTMYWYKQDSKKFLKIMFSYNNKELIINETVPNRFSPKSPDKAHLNLHINSLELGDSAVYFCASSQLAGRELFFGEGSRLTVL.

The chain is built from TRBV2 and TRBJ1-6; D gene uncertain. The V gene's germline CDR1 is SNHLY and CDR2 FYNNEI. V was clipped by 4 bases and J by 10 bases, with 8 bases between them. CDR3 length equals 12 residues. CDR3 sequence: CASSASWSPLHF. The CDR3, as DNA: TGTGCCAGCAGTGCCTCTTGGTCACCCCTCCACTTT.

This clonotype was counted at least ten times. The V call is TRBV29-1, the J call TRBJ2-7, with TRBD1 matching over 7 bases. V dropped 4 bases and J dropped 3; count of bases not matched to a gene: 15. Per germline, CDR1 SQVTM and CDR2 ANQGSEA. CDR3 length: 16 amino acids. CDR3 residues: CSVVTSGTATYYEQYF. The CDR3 nucleotides are TGCAGCGTTGTGACCTCCGGGACAGCAACTTACTACGAGCAGTACTTC.

This clonotype was observed a handful of times. This rearrangement joins TRBV3-1 to TRBJ2-5, with 8 bases identical to TRBD1. With V trimmed by 4 bases and J by 1 base, 5 bases remained unmatched. This CDR3 has 15 residues. Germline V gene data show CDR1 as LGHDT and CDR2 as YNNKEL (reference sequence). For the CDR3, the DNA is TGTGCCAGCAGCCGGACCGGACAGGGCCAAGAGACCCAGTACTTC. It translates to CASSRTGQGQETQYF.

Many counts were recorded for this clonotype. V and J are TRBV29-1 and TRBJ1-1; D remains unclear. Germline-derived CDR1 and CDR2 are SQVTM and ANQGSEA. Trimming left V 6 bases short and J 7 bases short, with 6 bases between. The CDR3 totals 9 residues. CDR3 sequence (DNA): TGCAGCGTGTCCGGTGAAGCTTTCTTT. Encoded protein: CSVSGEAFF.

This clonotype was picked up many times. V is TRBV18 and J is TRBJ1-5; D might be TRBD1 (5 bases). The germline V gene encodes CDR1 KGHSH and CDR2 LQKENI. This CDR3 has 14 residues. The ends were cut back, 2 bases at V and 4 bases at J, with 9 bases in the middle. This chain's CDR3 is CASSPGAGNQPQHF. CDR3 DNA: TGTGCCAGCTCACCAGGGGCGGGGAATCAGCCCCAGCATTTT.